The sequence of this T cell receptor beta chain was determined in a study of T cell responses to AZD1222 COVID-19 vaccine. This CDR3 region has 15 residues. CDR1 SGHRS and CDR2 YFSETQ come from the germline V gene. Trimming took 7 bases from V and 9 from J; bases not matched to a gene: 15. General study findings and limits: Of the AZD1222 recipients, only five or six were seropositive at baseline.

The data were produced by immunoSEQ multiplex PCR, yet TCRdb's version contains in-frame clones alone and is incomplete. Of tens of thousands of clones listed, about nine tenths are singletons. As for this clone: The antigen remains undetermined.

The chain carries TRBV5-1 and TRBJ1-4; 7 nucleotides line up with TRBD1. This receptor was obtained from an adult in good health. Sequences were derived from peripheral blood, sampled on day 0 of AZD1222 vaccination. CDR3 loop: CASGLQGGEGQKLFF. The CDR3 coding sequence is TGCGCCAGCGGACTACAAGGGGGCGAGGGGCAAAAACTGTTTTTT.